This T cell receptor (beta chain) was captured in a study of T cell responses to AZD1222 COVID-19 vaccine. The CDR3 spans 14 residues. Germline V gives CDR1 SGDLS, CDR2 YYNGEE. V lost 0 bases to trimming and J lost 8 bases, with 12 bases between them. This table comes from immunoSEQ multiplex PCR, and its TCRdb copy is limited to in-frame clones, with some not included. Counted here are about 120,000 clones, 80% to 90% occurring once; the ten biggest clones make up about 4%. The chain combines TRBV9 with TRBJ2-1, with D unresolved. The material was peripheral blood, obtained on day 0 of MenACWY control vaccination. The TCR sequence derives from an adult in good health. CDR3 DNA sequence: TGTGCCAGCAGCGTAGGGATATTTTCCGATGAGCAGTTCTTC. It is translated as CASSVGIFSDEQFF.